The TCR beta chain under discussion was sequenced for a study of breast tumors, draining lymph nodes, adjacent tissues. Points from the study as a whole: Tumor repertoires ranked between lymph nodes and nontumor tissue in diversity, with V and J gene preferences. Tumor and nontumor repertoires were significantly more similar in luminal-like than in basal-like breast cancer.

Many counts were recorded for this clonotype. The antigen is undetermined. Axillary draining lymph nodes of breast cancer patients supplied the node samples. Using its own MiXCR run on the multiplex PCR reads, TCRdb lists one record per CDR3 protein. The data show 150,000 to 200,000 distinct CDR3 sequences, around 35% seen once. This CDR3 is built from 14 residues. CDR1 and CDR2 from the germline V gene are LNHDA and SQIVND (reference sequence). Trimming shortened V by 5 bases and J by 0 bases, and 10 bases separated the two germline ends. The sequencing sample was made of axillary lymph node tissue. The chain has TRBV19 and TRBJ1-2, with D uncertain. The sequence came from a female donor with breast cancer. Some clones in this sample may be carry-over from other donors' samples. CDR3 coding DNA: TGTGCCAGTAGTGGAACGGGAGCTAACTATGGCTACACCTTC. Translation: CASSGTGANYGYTF. Variable domain in full (rest from reference TRBV19 and TRBJ1-2): DGGITQSPKYLFRKEGQNVTLSCEQNLNHDAMYWYRQDPGQGLRLIYYSQIVNDFQKGDIAEGYSVSREKKESFPLTVTSAQKNPTAFYLCASSGTGANYGYTFGSGTRLTVV.